This T cell receptor (beta chain) was identified during a study of graft-versus-host responses after intestinal transplantation. Assay used: immunoSEQ multiplex PCR; TCRdb lists only in-frame clones, some missing. The sample has approximately 49,000 clones; more than 70% are singletons. Germline V gives CDR1 MDHEN, CDR2 SYDVKM. The CDR3 runs to 11 residues. V was shortened by 10 bases and J by 4 bases, with 10 bases between the two germline ends. Points on this clone: Its antigen remains unidentified.

Sample: unstimulated CD4+ T cells sorted from spleen or lymph node cells, taken before transplant. The chain employs TRBV28 and TRBJ1-1, with no clear D. This sequence was found in a human donor who was the organ donor for an intestinal transplant. CDR3 sequence: CANGRGTEAFF. The CDR3 coding sequence is TGTGCCAATGGGAGAGGCACTGAAGCTTTCTTT. The full variable domain, in which reference TRBV28 and TRBJ1-1 provide the parts outside the CDR3, is DVKVTQSSRYLVKRTGEKVFLECVQDMDHENMFWYRQDPGLGLRLIYFSYDVKMKEKGDIPEGYSVSREKKERFSLILESASTNQTSMYLCANGRGTEAFFGQGTRLTVV.